This T cell receptor beta chain was recovered during a study of blood T cell repertoires in COVID-19. Study context: Acute and convalescent COVID-19 samples came from the United States, Italy and Spain. T cells, B-cell-depleted T cells, or PBMCs supplied cDNA or gDNA.

Per the original data handling: For nucleated cells, counts were estimated from reference gene primer amplification. The table came from immunoSEQ multiplex PCR; TCRdb's copy has only in-frame clones and leaves some out. The V and J calls and clone size were taken over from that table, and D and trimming were inferred from the DNA. The sample lists about 40,000 clones, about nine tenths occurring once. There are 19 residues in the CDR3. Germline V lookup: CDR1 PRHDT, CDR2 FYEKMQ (reference sequence). The V gene end was trimmed by 3 bases and the J gene end by 0 bases; junction bases not matched to a gene: 13.

The clonotype comes from an elderly woman with active COVID-19. The V gene is TRBV13, the J gene TRBJ2-3; 9 bases align to TRBD2. Sequencing used peripheral blood. The CDR3 loop reads CASSFSLLAGPSSTDTQYF. CDR3 bases: TGTGCCAGCAGCTTCTCCCTCCTAGCGGGACCTTCTAGCACAGATACGCAGTATTTT.